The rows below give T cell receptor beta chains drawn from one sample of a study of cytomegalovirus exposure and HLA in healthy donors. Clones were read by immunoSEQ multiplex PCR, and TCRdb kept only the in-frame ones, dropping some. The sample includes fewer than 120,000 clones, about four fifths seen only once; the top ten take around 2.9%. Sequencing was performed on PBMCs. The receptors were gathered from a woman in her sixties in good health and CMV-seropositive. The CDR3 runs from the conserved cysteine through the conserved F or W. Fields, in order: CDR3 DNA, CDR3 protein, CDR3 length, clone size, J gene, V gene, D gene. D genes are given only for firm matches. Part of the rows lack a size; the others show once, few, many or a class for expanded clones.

CDR3nt: TGTGCCAGCAGTTACCTTCCCGACAGGGGGCAAAAAGCTTTCTTT; CDR3aa: CASSYLPDRGQKAFF; len: 15; abundance: .; j_gene: TRBJ1-1; v_gene: TRBV6-6; d_gene: TRBD1
CDR3nt: TGTGCCACCCGGATTTTTTACGGACAGGGTTACGAGCAGTACTTC; CDR3aa: CATRIFYGQGYEQYF; len: 15; abundance: few; j_gene: TRBJ2-7; v_gene: TRBV28; d_gene: TRBD1
CDR3nt: TGTGCCAGCAGCTCCTCGGGACTCTCCTACGAGCAGTACTTC; CDR3aa: CASSSSGLSYEQYF; len: 14; abundance: .; j_gene: TRBJ2-7; v_gene: TRBV5-6; d_gene: .
CDR3nt: TGCGCCAGCAGGAGAGTTCGGGAGCCGGAAGAGCAGTTCTTC; CDR3aa: CASRRVREPEEQFF; len: 14; abundance: .; j_gene: TRBJ2-1; v_gene: TRBV5-1; d_gene: .
CDR3nt: TGTGCCAGCAGTGGGGGGGGTTGGGAGACCCAGTACTTC; CDR3aa: CASSGGGWETQYF; len: 13; abundance: .; j_gene: TRBJ2-5; v_gene: TRBV6-1; d_gene: TRBD2
CDR3nt: TGTGCCAGCAGGAGGGCCCTTAATGCTAACTATGGCTACACCTTC; CDR3aa: CASRRALNANYGYTF; len: 15; abundance: .; j_gene: TRBJ1-2; v_gene: TRBV6-5; d_gene: .
CDR3nt: TGTGCCAGCAGCCCTTTGGCTTCGGCGGGGACGGTAGAGACCCAGTACTTC; CDR3aa: CASSPLASAGTVETQYF; len: 17; abundance: .; j_gene: TRBJ2-5; v_gene: TRBV7-9; d_gene: .
CDR3nt: TGTGCCAGCTCCCCGCCCTATCCACATGAGCAGTTCTTC; CDR3aa: CASSPPYPHEQFF; len: 13; abundance: .; j_gene: TRBJ2-1; v_gene: TRBV18; d_gene: .
CDR3nt: TGCGCCAGCAGCCAAGATCCCGGTGGGACTGCCAACTACGAGCAGTACTTC; CDR3aa: CASSQDPGGTANYEQYF; len: 17; abundance: once; j_gene: TRBJ2-7; v_gene: TRBV4-1; d_gene: .
CDR3nt: TGTGCCAGCAGCCCCCAGCGGGAGGCCTACGAGCAGTACTTC; CDR3aa: CASSPQREAYEQYF; len: 14; abundance: few; j_gene: TRBJ2-7; v_gene: TRBV4-2; d_gene: TRBD2
CDR3nt: TGTGCCAGCAGCCGCACCACAGGATCACTTAACTCCTATGGCTACACCTTC; CDR3aa: CASSRTTGSLNSYGYTF; len: 17; abundance: .; j_gene: TRBJ1-2; v_gene: TRBV5-4; d_gene: .
CDR3nt: TGTGCCAGCAGTGACCCGACAGGGGGCCAAACTGAAGCTTTCTTT; CDR3aa: CASSDPTGGQTEAFF; len: 15; abundance: .; j_gene: TRBJ1-1; v_gene: TRBV6-6; d_gene: TRBD1
CDR3nt: TGTGCCAGCAGCCAAGGGGGAGGAATAGTACGGGTTGAGCAGTTCTTC; CDR3aa: CASSQGGGIVRVEQFF; len: 16; abundance: .; j_gene: TRBJ2-1; v_gene: TRBV4-2; d_gene: .
CDR3nt: TGTGCCAGCAGTTTCGGGAGCTCTGGGGCCAACGTCCTGACTTTC; CDR3aa: CASSFGSSGANVLTF; len: 15; abundance: .; j_gene: TRBJ2-6; v_gene: TRBV27; d_gene: .
CDR3nt: TGTGCCAGCAGTTTCGACAGCTACGAGACCCAGTACTTC; CDR3aa: CASSFDSYETQYF; len: 13; abundance: .; j_gene: TRBJ2-5; v_gene: TRBV28; d_gene: .
CDR3nt: TGTGCCAGCAGTAACCGGGACTTCGGGGAGCTGTTTTTT; CDR3aa: CASSNRDFGELFF; len: 13; abundance: .; j_gene: TRBJ2-2; v_gene: TRBV2; d_gene: .
CDR3nt: TGTGCCAGCAGTTTGATGAGTGAACCGACATGGGCCGAGCAGTACTTC; CDR3aa: CASSLMSEPTWAEQYF; len: 16; abundance: .; j_gene: TRBJ2-7; v_gene: TRBV28; d_gene: .
CDR3nt: TGTGCCACGTGGGGGACTAGCGCCGAGCAGTACTTC; CDR3aa: CATWGTSAEQYF; len: 12; abundance: .; j_gene: TRBJ2-7; v_gene: TRBV28; d_gene: TRBD2
CDR3nt: TGTGCCAGTGGGACAGGTTCCATGAACACTGAAGCTTTCTTT; CDR3aa: CASGTGSMNTEAFF; len: 14; abundance: .; j_gene: TRBJ1-1; v_gene: TRBV19; d_gene: TRBD1
CDR3nt: TGCAGCGCCGACCCGGACAGGGGGCTAACTGAAGCTTTCTTT; CDR3aa: CSADPDRGLTEAFF; len: 14; abundance: .; j_gene: TRBJ1-1; v_gene: TRBV29-1; d_gene: TRBD1
CDR3nt: TGTGCCACCAGCAGAGCACGGGACAGGGCAGCTGAAGCTTTCTTT; CDR3aa: CATSRARDRAAEAFF; len: 15; abundance: .; j_gene: TRBJ1-1; v_gene: TRBV15; d_gene: TRBD1
CDR3nt: TGTGCCAGCTCACCCCGCGGGACAGGTAGTACCGGGGAGCTGTTTTTT; CDR3aa: CASSPRGTGSTGELFF; len: 16; abundance: .; j_gene: TRBJ2-2; v_gene: TRBV18; d_gene: TRBD1
CDR3nt: TGTGCCAGCAGCTCCCGACAGACCACGCAGAACTATGGCTACACCTTC; CDR3aa: CASSSRQTTQNYGYTF; len: 16; abundance: .; j_gene: TRBJ1-2; v_gene: TRBV9; d_gene: .
CDR3nt: TGTGCCAGCGCACGACAGGGTTATGGCTACACCTTC; CDR3aa: CASARQGYGYTF; len: 12; abundance: few; j_gene: TRBJ1-2; v_gene: TRBV9; d_gene: TRBD1
CDR3nt: TGTGCCAGCAGTTGGGACAGTAGGTTTTTCGGGGAGCTGTTTTTT; CDR3aa: CASSWDSRFFGELFF; len: 15; abundance: .; j_gene: TRBJ2-2; v_gene: TRBV28; d_gene: TRBD1
CDR3nt: TGTGCCAGCAGTTACTCCCTAGCGGGAGTGATCAATGAGCAGTTCTTC; CDR3aa: CASSYSLAGVINEQFF; len: 16; abundance: .; j_gene: TRBJ2-1; v_gene: TRBV6-6; d_gene: TRBD2
CDR3nt: TGTGCCAGCAGCTTGACGGGACTAGCGGATTACAATGAGCAGTTCTTC; CDR3aa: CASSLTGLADYNEQFF; len: 16; abundance: .; j_gene: TRBJ2-1; v_gene: TRBV7-9; d_gene: TRBD2
CDR3nt: TGTGCCAGCACCCAGGGGTCCGACTCGGAGACCCAGTACTTC; CDR3aa: CASTQGSDSETQYF; len: 14; abundance: .; j_gene: TRBJ2-5; v_gene: TRBV11-2; d_gene: .
CDR3nt: TGTGCCAGCAGTCTCGGGACAGGCATTAACTATGGCTACACCTTC; CDR3aa: CASSLGTGINYGYTF; len: 15; abundance: .; j_gene: TRBJ1-2; v_gene: TRBV27; d_gene: TRBD1
CDR3nt: TGTGCCAGCAGTAGGGACAGGGGGGGCAATCAGCCCCAGCATTTT; CDR3aa: CASSRDRGGNQPQHF; len: 15; abundance: .; j_gene: TRBJ1-5; v_gene: TRBV27; d_gene: TRBD1
CDR3nt: TGTGCCAGCAGTGGGACTAGCGGGAGTAGTAGCACAGATACGCAGTATTTT; CDR3aa: CASSGTSGSSSTDTQYF; len: 17; abundance: .; j_gene: TRBJ2-3; v_gene: TRBV27; d_gene: TRBD2
CDR3nt: TGTGCCTGGACTAGCGGGAGTGAGACCCAGTACTTC; CDR3aa: CAWTSGSETQYF; len: 12; abundance: .; j_gene: TRBJ2-5; v_gene: TRBV30; d_gene: TRBD2
CDR3nt: TGTGCCAGCTCACCCTCTAGCGGGAGCTCCTACAATGAGCAGTTCTTC; CDR3aa: CASSPSSGSSYNEQFF; len: 16; abundance: .; j_gene: TRBJ2-1; v_gene: TRBV18; d_gene: TRBD2
CDR3nt: TGCGCCAGCAGCTTGGGTAGCGGACGGAATGAGCAGTTCTTC; CDR3aa: CASSLGSGRNEQFF; len: 14; abundance: few; j_gene: TRBJ2-1; v_gene: TRBV5-1; d_gene: .
CDR3nt: TGCGCCAGCAGAATCGGGATAGACTCACCCCTCCACTTT; CDR3aa: CASRIGIDSPLHF; len: 13; abundance: once; j_gene: TRBJ1-6; v_gene: TRBV10-1; d_gene: .
CDR3nt: TGTGCCAGCAGCCCGGGACAGACTTCTAACTATGGCTACACCTTC; CDR3aa: CASSPGQTSNYGYTF; len: 15; abundance: .; j_gene: TRBJ1-2; v_gene: TRBV7-2; d_gene: TRBD1
CDR3nt: TGTGCCAGCAGTTCCTGGACTCATAGTTACGAGCAGTACTTC; CDR3aa: CASSSWTHSYEQYF; len: 14; abundance: .; j_gene: TRBJ2-7; v_gene: TRBV6-6; d_gene: .
CDR3nt: TGTGCCAGCAGTGAAGTAAGGTCCGGGGGGACCCAGTACTTC; CDR3aa: CASSEVRSGGTQYF; len: 14; abundance: .; j_gene: TRBJ2-5; v_gene: TRBV2; d_gene: .
CDR3nt: TGCGCCAGCAGCGCGACTAGCGGAGCCAAAAACATTCAGTACTTC; CDR3aa: CASSATSGAKNIQYF; len: 15; abundance: .; j_gene: TRBJ2-4; v_gene: TRBV4-1; d_gene: TRBD2
CDR3nt: TGCGCCAGCAGCCAAGTCAACTCTGGAAACACCATATATTTT; CDR3aa: CASSQVNSGNTIYF; len: 14; abundance: few; j_gene: TRBJ1-3; v_gene: TRBV4-1; d_gene: .
CDR3nt: TGTGCCAGCAGCCAAACTAGCGGGAGTTTTACCTACGAGCAGTACTTC; CDR3aa: CASSQTSGSFTYEQYF; len: 16; abundance: .; j_gene: TRBJ2-7; v_gene: TRBV16; d_gene: TRBD2
CDR3nt: TGTGCCAGCAGCTCAGATGGACTAGCGGGAGGGCTACTCGGTCGATATAATGAGCAGTTCTTC; CDR3aa: CASSSDGLAGGLLGRYNEQFF; len: 21; abundance: .; j_gene: TRBJ2-1; v_gene: TRBV7-3; d_gene: TRBD2
CDR3nt: TGTGCCAGCAGCCGGATAGCGGGAGGGAGCAATGAGCAGTTCTTC; CDR3aa: CASSRIAGGSNEQFF; len: 15; abundance: .; j_gene: TRBJ2-1; v_gene: TRBV7-6; d_gene: TRBD2
CDR3nt: TGCGCCAGCAGCATGGGGGACAGAACCACAGATACGCAGTATTTT; CDR3aa: CASSMGDRTTDTQYF; len: 15; abundance: .; j_gene: TRBJ2-3; v_gene: TRBV5-1; d_gene: TRBD1
CDR3nt: TGTGCCAGCAGCGGACTGCTTTCTGGGGAGCCCCAGCATTTT; CDR3aa: CASSGLLSGEPQHF; len: 14; abundance: .; j_gene: TRBJ1-5; v_gene: TRBV2; d_gene: .
CDR3nt: TGCGCCAGCAGCCAAGCGGAGAACAGGGGAAGGGGGGAGCTGTTTTTT; CDR3aa: CASSQAENRGRGELFF; len: 16; abundance: .; j_gene: TRBJ2-2; v_gene: TRBV4-1; d_gene: TRBD1
CDR3nt: TGCGCCAGCAGCGACGGGAGTGCGGGCTTTAACATTCAGTACTTC; CDR3aa: CASSDGSAGFNIQYF; len: 15; abundance: .; j_gene: TRBJ2-4; v_gene: TRBV10-1; d_gene: .
CDR3nt: TGTGCCAGTTGGGGCGGGGTTGAGCAGTTCTTC; CDR3aa: CASWGGVEQFF; len: 11; abundance: .; j_gene: TRBJ2-1; v_gene: TRBV28; d_gene: .
CDR3nt: TGTGCCAGCAGCCAAGGGCCTAGCGGGAGTGACCAAGAGACCCAGTACTTC; CDR3aa: CASSQGPSGSDQETQYF; len: 17; abundance: .; j_gene: TRBJ2-5; v_gene: TRBV4-2; d_gene: TRBD2
CDR3nt: TGTGCCAGCAGTTATGCCGGACAGGGCTACCCTGAAGCTTTCTTT; CDR3aa: CASSYAGQGYPEAFF; len: 15; abundance: many; j_gene: TRBJ1-1; v_gene: TRBV6-5; d_gene: TRBD1
CDR3nt: TGTGCCAGCAGCCCCACGCAGACAAGTAGCTACGAGCAGTACTTC; CDR3aa: CASSPTQTSSYEQYF; len: 15; abundance: once; j_gene: TRBJ2-7; v_gene: TRBV7-9; d_gene: .
CDR3nt: TGTGCCAGCAGATCAACGCGGGATACGCAGTATTTT; CDR3aa: CASRSTRDTQYF; len: 12; abundance: .; j_gene: TRBJ2-3; v_gene: TRBV7-9; d_gene: .
CDR3nt: TGTGCCAGCAGTTCCCCGTTTCAAGAGACCCAGTACTTC; CDR3aa: CASSSPFQETQYF; len: 13; abundance: .; j_gene: TRBJ2-5; v_gene: TRBV27; d_gene: .
CDR3nt: TGTGCCAGCAGTTTACCAACCCTCTCACTAGCGGGAGGACAATCCTACAATGAGCAGTTCTTC; CDR3aa: CASSLPTLSLAGGQSYNEQFF; len: 21; abundance: .; j_gene: TRBJ2-1; v_gene: TRBV28; d_gene: TRBD2
CDR3nt: TGCGCCAGCAGCCGGGACAGGGGAAGGCTAGTTTCGATTTCCGGGGAGCTGTTTTTT; CDR3aa: CASSRDRGRLVSISGELFF; len: 19; abundance: .; j_gene: TRBJ2-2; v_gene: TRBV4-1; d_gene: TRBD1
CDR3nt: TGCGCCAGCAGCCAAGTTAGCCAGGACAGACAAGAGACCCAGTACTTC; CDR3aa: CASSQVSQDRQETQYF; len: 16; abundance: .; j_gene: TRBJ2-5; v_gene: TRBV4-1; d_gene: .
CDR3nt: TGTGCCAGTAAACAGGGGTATGGAAACACCATATATTTT; CDR3aa: CASKQGYGNTIYF; len: 13; abundance: .; j_gene: TRBJ1-3; v_gene: TRBV19; d_gene: TRBD1
CDR3nt: TGTGCCAGCAGCGTGGCCAGCACAGATACGCAGTATTTT; CDR3aa: CASSVASTDTQYF; len: 13; abundance: .; j_gene: TRBJ2-3; v_gene: TRBV9; d_gene: .
CDR3nt: TGCGCCAGCAGCCAAGGGGCGAGCAATCAGCCCCAGCATTTT; CDR3aa: CASSQGASNQPQHF; len: 14; abundance: .; j_gene: TRBJ1-5; v_gene: TRBV4-1; d_gene: .